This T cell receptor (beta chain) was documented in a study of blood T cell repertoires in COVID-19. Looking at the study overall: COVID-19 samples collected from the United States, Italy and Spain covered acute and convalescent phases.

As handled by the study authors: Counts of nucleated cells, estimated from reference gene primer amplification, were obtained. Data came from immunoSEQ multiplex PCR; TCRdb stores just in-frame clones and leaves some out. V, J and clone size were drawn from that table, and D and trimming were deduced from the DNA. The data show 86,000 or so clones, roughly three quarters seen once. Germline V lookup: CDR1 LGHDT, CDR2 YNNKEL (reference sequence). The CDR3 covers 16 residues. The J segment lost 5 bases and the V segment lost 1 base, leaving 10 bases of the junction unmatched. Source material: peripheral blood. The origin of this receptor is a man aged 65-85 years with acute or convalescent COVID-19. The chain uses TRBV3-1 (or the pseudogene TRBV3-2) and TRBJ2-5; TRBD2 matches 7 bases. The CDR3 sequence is CASSQAGVGGLETQYF. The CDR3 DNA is TGTGCCAGCAGCCAAGCAGGAGTCGGGGGGTTGGAGACCCAGTACTTC.